The entry that follows covers one TCR beta chain sequence. No antigen is known for it. The data derive from a study of memory CD4+ T cells and cytomegalovirus serostatus. Regarding the study as a whole: The CMV-associated TCR signature appears largely within the CD4+ memory repertoire. Of roughly 180 reported CMV TCRbeta sequences, 60 to 85 were found in memory CD4+ repertoires. A US-trained random forest predicted CMV serostatus with median AUC approximately 0.9.

CDR3 length: 14 amino acids. V was pared by 4 bases and J by 4 bases, with 15 bases between. Germline V CDR1 and CDR2: SGHNT, YYREEE (reference sequence). Single viable CD3+CD4+CD8-CD45RO+ cells were sorted as the memory CD4+ T cells. Assay used: immunoSEQ multiplex PCR; TCRdb lists only in-frame clones, some missing. The data contain about 50,000 clones, around four fifths of them singletons. The receptor comes from an adult in good health and CMV-seronegative. The specimen sequenced was memory CD4+ T cells from blood. The gene calls are TRBV5-4 and TRBJ2-7; D perhaps matches TRBD1 (5 bases). The CDR3 is CASSPPGRVYEQYF. CDR3 nucleotide sequence: TGTGCCAGCAGCCCTCCGGGCAGGGTGTACGAGCAGTACTTC.